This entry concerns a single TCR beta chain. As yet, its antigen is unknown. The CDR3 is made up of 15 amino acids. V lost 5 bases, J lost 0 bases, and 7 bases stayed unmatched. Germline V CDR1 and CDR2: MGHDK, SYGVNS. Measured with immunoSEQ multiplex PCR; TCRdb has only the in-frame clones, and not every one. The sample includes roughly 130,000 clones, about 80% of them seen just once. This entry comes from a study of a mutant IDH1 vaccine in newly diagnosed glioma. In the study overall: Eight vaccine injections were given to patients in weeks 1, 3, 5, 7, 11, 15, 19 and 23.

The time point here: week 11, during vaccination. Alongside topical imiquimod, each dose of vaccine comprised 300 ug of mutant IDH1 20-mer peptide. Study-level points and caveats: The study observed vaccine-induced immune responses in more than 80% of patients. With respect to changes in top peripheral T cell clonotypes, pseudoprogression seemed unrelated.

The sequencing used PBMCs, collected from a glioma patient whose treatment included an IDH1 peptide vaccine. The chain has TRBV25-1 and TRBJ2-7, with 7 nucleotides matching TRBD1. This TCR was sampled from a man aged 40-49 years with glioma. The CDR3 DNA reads TGTGCCAGCAGTAAGACAGGGATAAACTCCTACGAGCAGTACTTC. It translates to CASSKTGINSYEQYF.